This passage covers 21 T cell receptor beta chains from one sample sequenced in a study of blood T cell repertoires in COVID-19. Assay used: immunoSEQ multiplex PCR; TCRdb lists only in-frame clones, some missing. Found here are 390,000 or so clones, nearly 90% of them singletons; the top ten hold about 7%. Specimen: peripheral blood. These receptors all come from a man aged 18 to 30 with active or convalescent COVID-19.

The chain employs TRBV5-1 and TRBJ2-3, with 7 positions matching TRBD2. The germline V gene encodes CDR1 SGHRS and CDR2 YFSETQ. This CDR3 region has 16 residues. V dropped 2 bases and J dropped 1; count of bases not matched to a gene: 7. CDR3 loop: CASSFERGSGTDTQYF. The DNA for the CDR3 is TGCGCCAGCAGCTTCGAGCGGGGTTCGGGCACAGATACGCAGTATTTT.

The chain has TRBV2 and TRBJ1-4; 11 positions agree with TRBD1. The germline gives CDR1 SNHLY, CDR2 FYNNEI. V lost 5 bases to trimming and J lost 6 bases; unmatched junction nucleotides: 14. The CDR3 is made up of 18 amino acids. CDR3 amino acids: CASSTDNTDRGRYEKLFF. The CDR3 DNA reads TGTGCCAGCAGTACTGATAATACGGACAGGGGGCGTTATGAAAAACTGTTTTTT. The full variable domain, in which reference TRBV2 and TRBJ1-4 provide the parts outside the CDR3, is EPEVTQTPSHQVTQMGQEVILRCVPISNHLYFYWYRQILGQKVEFLVSFYNNEISEKSEIFDDQFSVERPDGSNFTLKIRSTKLEDSAMYFCASSTDNTDRGRYEKLFFGSGTQLSVL.

The chain recombines TRBV5-1 with TRBJ2-5; D perhaps matches TRBD2 (6 bases). The CDR3 extends over 14 amino acids. Trimming took off 4 bases at V and 4 bases at J, with 14 bases between the two ends. CDR1 SGHRS and CDR2 YFSETQ come from the germline V gene. CDR3 residues: CASSAPRGTETQYF. DNA of the CDR3: TGCGCCAGCAGCGCGCCGCGGGGAACAGAGACCCAGTACTTC. The full variable domain, completed using reference TRBV5-1 and TRBJ2-5, is KAGVTQTPRYLIKTRGQQVTLSCSPISGHRSVSWYQQTPGQGLQFLFEYFSETQRNKGNFPGRFSGRQFSNSRSEMNVSTLELGDSALYLCASSAPRGTETQYFGPGTRLLVL.

V is TRBV5-6 and J is TRBJ1-2; D not certain. Germline CDR1 is SGHDT and CDR2 is YYEEEE. Trimming took 0 bases from V and 4 from J, leaving 7 bases between them. The CDR3 has 13 residues. CDR3 sequence: CASSLGGVYGYTF. In nucleotides, the CDR3 is TGTGCCAGCAGCTTGGGGGGAGTCTATGGCTACACCTTC.

The chain employs TRBV11-3 and TRBJ2-3, with 9 nucleotides matching TRBD2. This CDR3 region has 17 residues. Germline values: CDR1 SGHNT, CDR2 YENEEA. Unmatched junction bases numbered 9, after V lost 5 bases and J lost 0 bases. CDR3 loop: CASSRRGSGSSTDTQYF. In nucleotides, the CDR3 is TGTGCCAGCAGCCGAAGAGGTAGCGGGAGCAGCACAGATACGCAGTATTTT.

This rearrangement joins TRBV6-5 to TRBJ1-6; tentatively, D is TRBD1 (5 bases). The CDR3 extends over 15 amino acids. Trimming removed 7 bases from V and 6 bases from J, with 16 bases in between. Germline V gene data show CDR1 as MNHEY and CDR2 as SVGAGI. The CDR3, as DNA: TGTGCCAGCACCCAGGGAGGGAGGGCTAATTCACCCCTCCACTTT. Its protein product is CASTQGGRANSPLHF.

This sequence joins TRBV27 and TRBJ2-7, with TRBD2 matching over 12 bases. V shed 3 bases and J 4 bases; nucleotides not matched to a gene: 7. Germline values: CDR1 MNHEY, CDR2 SMNVEV (reference sequence). The CDR3 sequence is 16 residues long. The CDR3 region is CASSLKPLAGGYEQYF. Written as DNA, the CDR3 is TGTGCCAGCAGTTTGAAACCTCTAGCGGGAGGGTACGAGCAGTACTTC.

V and J are TRBV5-4 and TRBJ1-4; 8 bases align to TRBD1. V lost 4 bases and J lost 3; bases outside the gene matches: 8. The V gene's germline CDR1 is SGHNT and CDR2 YYREEE (reference sequence). This CDR3 is 16 amino acids long. This chain's CDR3 is CASSPGDRRSNEKLFF. The CDR3 coding sequence is TGTGCCAGCAGCCCAGGGGACAGGCGGTCTAATGAAAAACTGTTTTTT.

With regard to this clone: Compared with germline, one end of the junction differs, possibly owing to a read error. The rearrangement uses TRBV27 and TRBJ2-7, with D maybe TRBD2 (6 bases). Germline CDR1 and CDR2: MNHEY and SMNVEV (reference sequence). The CDR3 spans 15 residues. CDR3 loop: CASGFLRDESWEQYF. In DNA form, the CDR3 reads TGTGCCAGCGGTTTTTTGCGGGACGAAAGTTGGGAGCAGTACTTC.

The chain's CDR3 is CASSATGSSYNEQFF. As DNA, the CDR3 is TGTGCCAGCAGCGCGACAGGGAGCTCCTACAATGAGCAGTTCTTC. The V gene is TRBV9, the J gene TRBJ2-1; 7 bases fit TRBD1. Germline CDR1 reads SGDLS; CDR2 reads YYNGEE. The CDR3 extends over 15 amino acids. J gave up 0 bases and V 3 bases, and 3 bases lay outside the gene matches.

The V call is TRBV6-6, the J call TRBJ1-1, with unresolved D. This CDR3 is 12 amino acids long. Trimming left V 6 bases short and J 5 bases short, with 10 bases between. Per germline, CDR1 MNHNY and CDR2 SVGAGI (reference sequence). In DNA, the CDR3 is TGTGCCAGCAGCGGAGACGCGACTGAAGCTTTCTTT. It translates to CASSGDATEAFF.

This clone was observed once. This sequence joins TRBV10-2 and TRBJ1-2; D gene unclear. The germline V and J ends were trimmed by 3 bases and 4 bases, with 12 bases remaining between them. Germline values: CDR1 WSHSY, CDR2 SAAADI. The CDR3 totals 14 residues. The CDR3: CASSELRERYGYTF. CDR3 coding DNA: TGCGCCAGCAGTGAACTTCGGGAGCGCTATGGCTACACCTTC.

The J gene is TRBJ2-1, the V gene TRBV28; D gene unclear. CDR3 length: 14 amino acids. CDR1 MDHEN and CDR2 SYDVKM come from the germline V gene. The ends were cut back, 7 bases at V and 4 bases at J, with 14 bases in the middle. As DNA, the CDR3 is TGTGCCAGCACCTCTGGCCCCGAATACAATGAGCAGTTCTTC. Encoded protein: CASTSGPEYNEQFF. Full variable domain (missing parts from reference TRBV28 and TRBJ2-1): DVKVTQSSRYLVKRTGEKVFLECVQDMDHENMFWYRQDPGLGLRLIYFSYDVKMKEKGDIPEGYSVSREKKERFSLILESASTNQTSMYLCASTSGPEYNEQFFGPGTRLTVL.

V is TRBV27 and J is TRBJ2-2, with a tentative D call TRBD1 (5 bases). The CDR3 length is 17 residues. In germline, CDR1 is MNHEY, CDR2 SMNVEV (reference sequence). V dropped 0 bases and J dropped 6 bases, with 17 bases sitting between them. The CDR3 bases are TGTGCCAGCAGTTTATCGCCGCAGGGTGCTGACGCCGGGGAGCTGTTTTTT. This encodes CASSLSPQGADAGELFF.

The J gene is TRBJ2-7, the V gene TRBV27; D might be TRBD1 (6 bases). The CDR3 length is 13 residues. CDR1 MNHEY and CDR2 SMNVEV come from the germline V gene (reference sequence). The V end was cut by 5 bases, the J end by 9 bases, with 17 bases between. The CDR3 loop is CASSANRERGQYF. CDR3 sequence (DNA): TGTGCCAGCAGTGCCAACAGGGAACGCGGGCAGTACTTC.

The V call is TRBV7-9, the J call TRBJ1-6; D gene ambiguous. The CDR3 runs to 19 residues. Germline V gives CDR1 SEHNR, CDR2 FQNEAQ (reference sequence). Deletions cut 5 bases from V and 0 bases from J, with 20 bases between. In DNA form, the CDR3 reads TGTGCCAGCAGCCCATTGCCTAATTGGGCGAACTCCTATAATTCACCCCTCCACTTT. Residues: CASSPLPNWANSYNSPLHF. The full variable domain, its missing parts supplied by reference TRBV7-9 and TRBJ1-6, is DTGVSQNPRHKITKRGQNVTFRCDPISEHNRLYWYRQTLGQGPEFLTYFQNEAQLEKSRLLSDRFSAERPKGSFSTLEIQRTEQGDSAMYLCASSPLPNWANSYNSPLHFGNGTRLTVT.

This chain joins TRBV15 and TRBJ2-1, with 9 nucleotides matching TRBD2. The V gene end was trimmed by 1 base and the J gene end by 10 bases; junction bases not matched to a gene: 8. CDR3 length: 15 amino acids. CDR1 LNHNV and CDR2 YYDKDF come from the germline V gene (reference sequence). CDR3 amino acids: CATSRGSGSTGEQFF. The CDR3 DNA is TGTGCCACCAGCAGAGGTAGCGGGAGTACTGGGGAGCAGTTCTTC.

CDR3 coding DNA: TGCGCCAGCAGCGCCGGATTCGAGGTTGTCACAGATACGCAGTATTTT. It codes for CASSAGFEVVTDTQYF. The J gene is TRBJ2-3, the V gene TRBV4-1; D is ambiguous. Germline CDR1 MGHRA, CDR2 YSYEKL. This CDR3 comprises 16 residues. V was pared by 5 bases and J by 2 bases, with 17 bases between.

The chain employs TRBV11-2 and TRBJ2-2; possibly TRBD1 for D (6 bases). The CDR3 contains 16 residues. CDR1 SGHAT and CDR2 FQNNGV come from the germline V gene. V lost 5 bases and J lost 2, with 15 bases in between. The CDR3 loop is CASSPTRTANTGELFF. The DNA of the CDR3 is TGTGCCAGCAGCCCCACCCGGACAGCTAACACCGGGGAGCTGTTTTTT.

The chain links TRBV23-1 to TRBJ1-5; the D is unclear. Being an ORF, TRBV23-1 has a function that is uncertain. CDR3 length: 17 residues. Trimming pared 0 bases from V and 4 bases from J, leaving 16 bases between. This CDR3 is CASSQSPSGGQNQPQHF. In DNA, the CDR3 is TGCGCCAGCAGTCAATCGCCCTCCGGCGGGCAGAATCAGCCCCAGCATTTT.

This clone was recorded only once. The chain is built from TRBV9 and TRBJ2-2; no definite D call. CDR1 is SGDLS and CDR2 is YYNGEE in the germline V gene. V was clipped by 4 bases and J by 4 bases, with 5 bases between them. There are 12 residues in the CDR3. The CDR3 DNA reads as TGTGCCAGCAGCACAATCACCGGGGAGCTGTTTTTT. Its translation: CASSTITGELFF.